This TCR beta chain was found in a study of T-cell memory formation after mild COVID-19. Study outcomes and limitations: CD4+ contracting clones lay mainly in CM and EM, CD8+ ones in EMRA. A balance of CD4 and CD8 characterized clones contracting day 15 to 85, whereas later expanders leaned CD4+.

The germline V gene encodes CDR1 SGHVS and CDR2 FNYEAQ. Germline trimming cut 1 base from V and 0 bases from J; bases unmatched to any gene: 9. CDR3 size: 20 residues. TCRdb reprocessed the 5' RACE reads via MiXCR and lists one record per CDR3 protein. Among hundreds of thousands of distinct CDR3 sequences, approximately 15% were seen once, and the ten largest hold 2.1%. This clonotype was seen a few times. No antigen is known for it. The sequence derives from an adult woman who had mild COVID-19 (a few samples of this study predate the infection). Cell type and time point are not known. Material for sequencing was PBMCs or a T cell subset sorted from them (not recorded which). The gene calls are TRBV7-6 and TRBJ2-6, with 10 bases fitting TRBD2. CDR3 DNA sequence: TGTGCCAGCAGCTTAGGCTCCTCGGGACTAGCGTTCTCTGGGGCCAACGTCCTGACTTTC. Its protein is CASSLGSSGLAFSGANVLTF.